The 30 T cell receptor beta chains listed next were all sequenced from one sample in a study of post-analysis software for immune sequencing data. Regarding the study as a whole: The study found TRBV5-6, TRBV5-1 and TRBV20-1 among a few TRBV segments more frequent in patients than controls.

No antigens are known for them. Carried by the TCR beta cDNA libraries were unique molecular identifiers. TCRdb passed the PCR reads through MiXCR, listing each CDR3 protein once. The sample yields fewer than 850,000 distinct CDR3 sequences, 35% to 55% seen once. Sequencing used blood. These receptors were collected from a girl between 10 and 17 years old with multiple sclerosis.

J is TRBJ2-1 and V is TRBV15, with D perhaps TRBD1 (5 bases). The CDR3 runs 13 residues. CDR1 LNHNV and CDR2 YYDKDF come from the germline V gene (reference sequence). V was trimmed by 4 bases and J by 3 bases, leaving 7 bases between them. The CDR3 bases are TGTGCCACCAGCACCAGGGACTACAATGAGCAGTTCTTC. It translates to CATSTRDYNEQFF.

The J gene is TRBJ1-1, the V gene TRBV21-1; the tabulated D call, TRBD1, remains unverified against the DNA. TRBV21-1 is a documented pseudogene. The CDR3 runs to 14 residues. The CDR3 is CASTPGERTDEAFF. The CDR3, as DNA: TGTGCCAGCACCCCCGGGGAAAGGACAGATGAAGCTTTCTTT.

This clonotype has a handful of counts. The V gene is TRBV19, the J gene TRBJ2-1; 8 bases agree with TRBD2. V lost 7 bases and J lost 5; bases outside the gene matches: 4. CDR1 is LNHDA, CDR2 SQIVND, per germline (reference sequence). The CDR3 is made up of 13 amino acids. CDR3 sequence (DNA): TGTGCCAGTAAGGGACTAGGAGACAATGAGCAGTTCTTC. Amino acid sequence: CASKGLGDNEQFF.

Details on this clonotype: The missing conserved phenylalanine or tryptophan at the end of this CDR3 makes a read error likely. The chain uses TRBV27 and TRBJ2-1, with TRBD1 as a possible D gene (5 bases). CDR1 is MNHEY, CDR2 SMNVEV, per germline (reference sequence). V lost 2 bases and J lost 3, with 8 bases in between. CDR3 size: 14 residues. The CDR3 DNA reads TGTGCCAGCAGTTTAATGGACAACTACAATGAGCAGTTCTTA. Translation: CASSLMDNYNEQFL.

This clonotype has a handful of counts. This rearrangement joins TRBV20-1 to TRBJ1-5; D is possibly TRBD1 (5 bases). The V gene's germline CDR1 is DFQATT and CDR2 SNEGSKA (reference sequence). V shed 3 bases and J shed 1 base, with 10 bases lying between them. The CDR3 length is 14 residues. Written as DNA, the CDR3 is TGCAGTGCTAGTCGGGGGGTAAGCAATCAGCCCCAGCATTTT. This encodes CSASRGVSNQPQHF.

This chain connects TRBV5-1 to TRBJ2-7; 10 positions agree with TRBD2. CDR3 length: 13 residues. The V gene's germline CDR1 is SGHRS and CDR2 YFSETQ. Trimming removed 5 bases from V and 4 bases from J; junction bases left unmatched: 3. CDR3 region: CASRLAGLYEQYF. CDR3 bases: TGCGCCAGCAGACTAGCGGGGCTTTACGAGCAGTACTTC. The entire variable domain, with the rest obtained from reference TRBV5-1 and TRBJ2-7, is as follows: KAGVTQTPRYLIKTRGQQVTLSCSPISGHRSVSWYQQTPGQGLQFLFEYFSETQRNKGNFPGRFSGRQFSNSRSEMNVSTLELGDSALYLCASRLAGLYEQYFGPGTRLTVT.

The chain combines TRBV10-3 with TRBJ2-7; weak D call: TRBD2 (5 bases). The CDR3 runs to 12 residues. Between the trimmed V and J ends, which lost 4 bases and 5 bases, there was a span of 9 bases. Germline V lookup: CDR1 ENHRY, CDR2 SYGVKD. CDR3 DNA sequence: TGTGCCATCAGTGGCGGGTTCCACGAGCAGTACTTC. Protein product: CAISGGFHEQYF.

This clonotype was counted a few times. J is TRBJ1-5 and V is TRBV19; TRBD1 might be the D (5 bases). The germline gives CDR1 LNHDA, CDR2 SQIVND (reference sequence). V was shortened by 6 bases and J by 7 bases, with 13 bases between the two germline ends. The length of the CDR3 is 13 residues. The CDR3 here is CASSFGGGQPQHF. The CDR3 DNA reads TGTGCCAGTAGCTTCGGGGGGGGACAGCCCCAGCATTTT.

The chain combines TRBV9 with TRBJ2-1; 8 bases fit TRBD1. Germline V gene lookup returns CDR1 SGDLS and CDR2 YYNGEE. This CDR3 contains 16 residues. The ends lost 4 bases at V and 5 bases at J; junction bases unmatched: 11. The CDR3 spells CASSRTGKPNHNEQFF. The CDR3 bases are TGTGCCAGCAGCCGGACAGGGAAACCCAACCACAATGAGCAGTTCTTC.

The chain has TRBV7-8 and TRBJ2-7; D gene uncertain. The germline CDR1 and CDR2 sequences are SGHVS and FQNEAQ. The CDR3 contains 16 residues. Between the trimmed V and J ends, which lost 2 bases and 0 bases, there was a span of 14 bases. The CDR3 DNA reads TGTGCCAGCAGCTTAAGTTCGGGTCTGAGCTCCTACGAGCAGTACTTC. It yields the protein CASSLSSGLSSYEQYF.

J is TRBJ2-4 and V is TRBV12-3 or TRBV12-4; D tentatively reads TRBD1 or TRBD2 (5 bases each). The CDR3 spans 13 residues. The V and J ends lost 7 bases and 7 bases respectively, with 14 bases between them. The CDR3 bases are TGTGCCAGCACCAGAAAGGGACCGAACATTCAGTACTTC. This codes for CASTRKGPNIQYF.

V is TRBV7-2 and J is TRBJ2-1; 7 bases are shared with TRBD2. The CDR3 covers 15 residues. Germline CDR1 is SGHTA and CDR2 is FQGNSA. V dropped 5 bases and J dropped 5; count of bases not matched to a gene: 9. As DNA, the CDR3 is TGTGCCAGCAGCACCCGGACTAGTTACCACAATGAGCAGTTCTTC. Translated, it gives CASSTRTSYHNEQFF.

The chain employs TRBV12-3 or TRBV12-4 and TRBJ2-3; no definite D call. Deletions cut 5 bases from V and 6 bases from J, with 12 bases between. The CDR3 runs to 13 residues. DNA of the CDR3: TGTGCCAGCAGTACGGACGGAGAGGATACGCAGTATTTT. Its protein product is CASSTDGEDTQYF.

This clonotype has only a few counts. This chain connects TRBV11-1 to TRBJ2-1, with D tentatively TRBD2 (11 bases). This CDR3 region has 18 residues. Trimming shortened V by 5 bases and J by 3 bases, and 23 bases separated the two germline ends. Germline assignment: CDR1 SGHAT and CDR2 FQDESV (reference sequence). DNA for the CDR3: TGTGCCAGCAGCCCGGGACAGGGGACTAGCGGTTACTACAATGAGCAGTTCTTC. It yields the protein CASSPGQGTSGYYNEQFF.

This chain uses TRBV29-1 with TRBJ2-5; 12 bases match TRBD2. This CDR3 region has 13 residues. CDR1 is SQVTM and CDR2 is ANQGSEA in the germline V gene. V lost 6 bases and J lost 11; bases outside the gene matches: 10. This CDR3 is CSVTTSGRGEQYF. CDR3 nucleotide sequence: TGCAGCGTCACGACTAGCGGGAGAGGTGAGCAGTACTTC.

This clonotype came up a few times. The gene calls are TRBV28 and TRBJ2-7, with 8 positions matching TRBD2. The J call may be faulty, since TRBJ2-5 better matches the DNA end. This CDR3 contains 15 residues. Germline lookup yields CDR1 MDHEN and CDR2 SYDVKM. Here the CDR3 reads CASSPSGSGGKTQYF. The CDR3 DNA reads TGTGCCAGCAGTCCGAGCGGGAGTGGGGGGAAGACCCAGTACTTC.

The CDR3 DNA reads TGTGCCAGCAGTTTAGCGGGAGGGGTCGGGGAGCTGTTTTTT. It translates to CASSLAGGVGELFF. The chain joins TRBV12-3 or TRBV12-4 to TRBJ2-2; the match to TRBD2 covers 7 bases. V shed 0 bases, J shed 7 bases, and the junction held 2 bases outside the gene matches. This CDR3 has 14 amino acids.

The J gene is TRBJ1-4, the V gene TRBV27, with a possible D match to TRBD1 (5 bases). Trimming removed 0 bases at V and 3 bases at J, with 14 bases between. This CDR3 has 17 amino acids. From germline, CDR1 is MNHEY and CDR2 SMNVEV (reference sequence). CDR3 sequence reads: CASSLSPGRVANEKLFF. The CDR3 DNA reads TGTGCCAGCAGTTTATCGCCAGGGCGCGTAGCTAATGAAAAACTGTTTTTT.

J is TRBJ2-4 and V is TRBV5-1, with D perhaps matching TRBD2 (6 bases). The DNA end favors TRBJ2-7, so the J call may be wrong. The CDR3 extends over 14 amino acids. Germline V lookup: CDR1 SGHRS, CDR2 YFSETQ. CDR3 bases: TGCGCCAGCAGCCCGGACTACTCGCCCTACGAGCAGTACTTC. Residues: CASSPDYSPYEQYF.

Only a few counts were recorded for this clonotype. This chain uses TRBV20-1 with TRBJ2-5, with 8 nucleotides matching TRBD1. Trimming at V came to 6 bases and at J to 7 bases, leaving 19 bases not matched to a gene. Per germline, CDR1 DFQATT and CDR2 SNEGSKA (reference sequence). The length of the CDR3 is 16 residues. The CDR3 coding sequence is TGCAGTGCCGAAAGCGTTGGACAGGGTTTTTTAGGGACCCAGTACTTC. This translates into CSAESVGQGFLGTQYF.

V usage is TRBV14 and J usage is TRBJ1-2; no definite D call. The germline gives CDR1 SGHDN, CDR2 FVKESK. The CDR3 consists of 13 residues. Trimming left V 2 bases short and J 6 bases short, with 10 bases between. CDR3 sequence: CASSQSGGNGYTF. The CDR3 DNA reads TGTGCCAGCAGCCAATCAGGCGGCAATGGCTACACCTTC.

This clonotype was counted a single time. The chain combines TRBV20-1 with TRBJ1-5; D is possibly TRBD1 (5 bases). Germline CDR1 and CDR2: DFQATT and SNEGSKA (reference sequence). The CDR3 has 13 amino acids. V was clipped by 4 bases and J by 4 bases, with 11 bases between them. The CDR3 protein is CSAKRQQNQPQHF. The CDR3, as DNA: TGCAGTGCTAAACGACAGCAAAATCAGCCCCAGCATTTT.

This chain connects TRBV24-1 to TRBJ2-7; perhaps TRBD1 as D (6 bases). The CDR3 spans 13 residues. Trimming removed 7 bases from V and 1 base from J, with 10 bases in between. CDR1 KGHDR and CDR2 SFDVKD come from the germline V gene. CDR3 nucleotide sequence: TGTGCCACCAGCAAACAGGGTTCCTACGAGCAGTACTTC. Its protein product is CATSKQGSYEQYF.

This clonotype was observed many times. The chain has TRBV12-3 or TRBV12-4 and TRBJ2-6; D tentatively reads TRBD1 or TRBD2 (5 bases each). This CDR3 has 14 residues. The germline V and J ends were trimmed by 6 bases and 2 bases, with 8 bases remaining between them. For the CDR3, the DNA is TGTGCCAGCAGCTTGGGGGCTGGGGCCAACGTCCTGACTTTC. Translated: CASSLGAGANVLTF.

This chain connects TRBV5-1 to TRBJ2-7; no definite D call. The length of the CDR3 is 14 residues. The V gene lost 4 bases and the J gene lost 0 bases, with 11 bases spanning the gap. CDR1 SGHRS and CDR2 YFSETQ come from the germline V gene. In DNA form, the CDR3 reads TGCGCCAGCAGCCGGACGGTTAGCTCCTACGAGCAGTACTTC. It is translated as CASSRTVSSYEQYF. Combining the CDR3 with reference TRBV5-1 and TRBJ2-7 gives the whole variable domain KAGVTQTPRYLIKTRGQQVTLSCSPISGHRSVSWYQQTPGQGLQFLFEYFSETQRNKGNFPGRFSGRQFSNSRSEMNVSTLELGDSALYLCASSRTVSSYEQYFGPGTRLTVT.

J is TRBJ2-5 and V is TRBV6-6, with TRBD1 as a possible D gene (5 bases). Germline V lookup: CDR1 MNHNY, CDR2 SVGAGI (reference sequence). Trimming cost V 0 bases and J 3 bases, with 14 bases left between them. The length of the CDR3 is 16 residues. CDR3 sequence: CASSYSRVQYKETQYF. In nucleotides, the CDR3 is TGTGCCAGCAGTTACTCCAGGGTACAATACAAAGAGACCCAGTACTTC.

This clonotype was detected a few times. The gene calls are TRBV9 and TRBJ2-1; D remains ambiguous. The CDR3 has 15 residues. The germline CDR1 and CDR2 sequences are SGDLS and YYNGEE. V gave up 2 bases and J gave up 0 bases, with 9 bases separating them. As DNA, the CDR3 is TGTGCCAGCAGCGTTGAGCATACCTCCTACAATGAGCAGTTCTTC. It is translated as CASSVEHTSYNEQFF.

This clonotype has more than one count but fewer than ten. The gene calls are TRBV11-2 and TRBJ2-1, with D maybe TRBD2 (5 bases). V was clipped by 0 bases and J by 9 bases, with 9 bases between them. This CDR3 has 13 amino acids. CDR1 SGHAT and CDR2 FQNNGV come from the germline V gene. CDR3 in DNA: TGTGCCAGCAGCTTAGATCGAAGCGGTGAGCAGTTCTTC. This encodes CASSLDRSGEQFF.

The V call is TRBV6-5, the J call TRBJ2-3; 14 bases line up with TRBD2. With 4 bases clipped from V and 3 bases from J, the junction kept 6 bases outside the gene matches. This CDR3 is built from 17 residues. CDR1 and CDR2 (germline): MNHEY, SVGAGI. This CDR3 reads CASSSGLAGASTDTQYF. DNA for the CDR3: TGTGCCAGCAGTTCGGGACTAGCGGGAGCCTCGACAGATACGCAGTATTTT.

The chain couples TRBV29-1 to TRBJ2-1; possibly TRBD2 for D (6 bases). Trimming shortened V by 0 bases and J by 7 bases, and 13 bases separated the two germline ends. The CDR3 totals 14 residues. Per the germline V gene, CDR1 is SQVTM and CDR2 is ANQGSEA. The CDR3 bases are TGCAGCGTTGAAGAGGGAGATAGCGGTAATGAGCAGTTCTTC. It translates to CSVEEGDSGNEQFF.